These T cell receptor beta chains were read from a single sample in a study of T cells in Graves' hyperthyroidism and ophthalmopathy. TCRdb re-called the multiplex PCR reads through MiXCR, storing one row per CDR3 protein. The table lists about 480,000 distinct CDR3 sequences, roughly a quarter of them singletons, with roughly 10% in the top ten. The sequenced sample was blood. These receptors came from a woman aged 25 to 45 with Graves' ophthalmopathy. CDR3s include the opening cysteine and the closing phenylalanine or tryptophan. Fields, in order: J gene, D gene, V gene, clone size, CDR3 DNA, CDR3 protein. The D gene is left open where the match is weak. The size field is filled for only some rows; it gives once, few, many or a size class.

J: TRBJ1-5; D: -; V: TRBV6-2/TRBV6-3; size: -; DNA: TGTGCCAGCAACAAACGCGGCCAGCCCCAGCATTTT; CDR3: CASNKRGQPQHF
J: TRBJ2-7; D: -; V: TRBV20-1; size: -; DNA: TGCAGTGCCCGGATATCATACGAGCAGTACTTC; CDR3: CSARISYEQYF
J: TRBJ1-1; D: TRBD1; V: TRBV6-2/TRBV6-3; size: many; DNA: TGTGCCAGCAGTGGGGACAGGGCTTCCATGAACACTGAAGCTTTCTTT; CDR3: CASSGDRASMNTEAFF
J: TRBJ2-2; D: -; V: TRBV29-1; size: -; DNA: TGCAGCGTTGTATCAGGGGCCGGGGAGCTGTTTTTT; CDR3: CSVVSGAGELFF
J: TRBJ1-1; D: TRBD1; V: TRBV4-1; size: many; DNA: TGCGCCAGCAGTCCCGGGACAGCCAACACTGAAGCTTCCTTT; CDR3: CASSPGTANTEASF
J: TRBJ2-7; D: TRBD1; V: TRBV11-1; size: many; DNA: TGTGCCAGCAGCTTACCAGGGACAGGGACCTCCTACGAGCAGTACTTC; CDR3: CASSLPGTGTSYEQYF
J: TRBJ1-2; D: -; V: TRBV6-1; size: many; DNA: TGTGCCAGCAGAGAGACGGCAGACTATGGCTACACCTTC; CDR3: CASRETADYGYTF
J: TRBJ1-1; D: -; V: TRBV12-3/TRBV12-4; size: -; DNA: TGTGCCAGCAGTTTCGGGGGGGCCCCTGAAGCTTTCTTT; CDR3: CASSFGGAPEAFF
J: TRBJ2-2; D: -; V: TRBV20-1; size: few; DNA: TGCAGTGCTAGTCGGCGCGACACCGGGGAGCTGTTTTTT; CDR3: CSASRRDTGELFF
J: TRBJ1-6; D: -; V: TRBV6-1; size: many; DNA: TGTGCCAGCAACCCGAGGGGCGGTTATTCACCCCTCCACTTT; CDR3: CASNPRGGYSPLHF
J: TRBJ2-7; D: TRBD1; V: TRBV2; size: many; DNA: TGTGCCAGCAATGGACAGGGGGTGGACGAGCAGTACTTC; CDR3: CASNGQGVDEQYF
J: TRBJ1-2; D: TRBD1; V: TRBV25-1; size: -; DNA: TGTGCCAGCAGTGATTCGCGGACTACAGGGGTGTATGGCTACACCTTC; CDR3: CASSDSRTTGVYGYTF
J: TRBJ1-2; D: -; V: TRBV12-3/TRBV12-4; size: many; DNA: TGTGCCAGCGCTACCTTCCTGGACAGTTGGTATAGCTACACCTTC; CDR3: CASATFLDSWYSYTF
J: TRBJ1-2; D: -; V: TRBV6-1; size: many; DNA: TGTGCCAGCAGTGAATTATCTTTTGGAGGCTACACCTTC; CDR3: CASSELSFGGYTF
J: TRBJ1-1; D: TRBD1; V: TRBV12-3/TRBV12-4; size: many; DNA: TGTGCCAGCAGTTTAGGCAGGGGGCGAGCTTTCTTT; CDR3: CASSLGRGRAFF
J: TRBJ2-7; D: TRBD2; V: TRBV29-1; size: many; DNA: TGCAGCGCCTCGGCGGGGGGGTACGAGCAGTACTTC; CDR3: CSASAGGYEQYF
J: TRBJ2-3; D: TRBD2; V: TRBV6-2/TRBV6-3; size: -; DNA: TGTGCCAGCAGTTACTCGACTAGCGGGGACGACACAGATACGCAGTATTTT; CDR3: CASSYSTSGDDTDTQYF
J: TRBJ1-2; D: TRBD1; V: TRBV6-5; size: many; DNA: TGTGCCAGCAGTTGGGGGACAGGGGGCGGTTATGGCTACACCTTC; CDR3: CASSWGTGGGYGYTF
J: TRBJ2-7; D: -; V: TRBV20-1; size: many; DNA: TGCAGTGCTAGCTCCCGGCGGAGCTCCTACGAGCAGTACTTC; CDR3: CSASSRRSSYEQYF
J: TRBJ1-2; D: TRBD1; V: TRBV6-5; size: many; DNA: TGTGCCAGCAGTTACCATCGTGCCAGGGGGAACGGCTACACCTTC; CDR3: CASSYHRARGNGYTF
J: TRBJ1-1; D: TRBD1; V: TRBV3-1; size: many; DNA: TGTGCCAGCAGCCAGGGGGGACAGAGCACTGAAGCTTTCTTT; CDR3: CASSQGGQSTEAFF
J: TRBJ1-1; D: TRBD1; V: TRBV12-3/TRBV12-4; size: many; DNA: TGTGCCAGCAGTTCCCGGACAGGGGGTGGGAAAGCTTTCTTT; CDR3: CASSSRTGGGKAFF
J: TRBJ2-7; D: TRBD1; V: TRBV2; size: many; DNA: TGTGCCAGCAGTGACTTTGGACAGGGGCTCAACGAGCAGTACTTC; CDR3: CASSDFGQGLNEQYF
J: TRBJ2-5; D: TRBD2; V: TRBV20-1; size: many; DNA: TGCAGTGCTAGGGGACTAGCGCCTGAGACCCAGTACTTC; CDR3: CSARGLAPETQYF